Presented here are 8 T cell receptor beta chains from one specimen sequenced in a study of beta chain features in type 1 diabetes. The sequenced template was cDNA made from the entire isolated RNA. Assay: immunoSEQ multiplex PCR; the TCRdb copy retains only in-frame clones and omits some. Among roughly 240,000 clones listed, roughly 14% were seen once. The sample comprised naive CD4+ T cells from blood. These receptors were collected from a woman in her thirties or forties in good health.

The sample holds a few counts of this clone. The J gene is TRBJ1-1, the V gene TRBV10-3, with 8 bases identical to TRBD1. After removal of 10 bases from V and 11 bases from J, the junction contained 9 bases not matched to a gene. Germline lookup yields CDR1 ENHRY and CDR2 SYGVKD. This CDR3 region has 11 residues. The CDR3 DNA sequence: TGTGCCACGACCGGACAGGGCGACGCTTTCTTT. Translation: CATTGQGDAFF.

This clone was seen more than once but under ten times. The genes are TRBV18 and TRBJ1-5, with D maybe TRBD1 (6 bases). V was pared by 4 bases and J by 1 base, with 17 bases between. The V gene's germline CDR1 is KGHSH and CDR2 LQKENI. The CDR3 runs to 17 residues. Here the CDR3 DNA reads TGTGCCAGCTCACAGGTCCGGGGGGGGCCCAGCAATCAGCCCCAGCATTTT. Amino acids: CASSQVRGGPSNQPQHF.

This clone was seen more than once but under ten times. This chain links TRBV2 with TRBJ2-2, with 11 bases that match TRBD2. V lost 6 bases and J lost 3; bases outside the gene matches: 15. The length of the CDR3 is 19 residues. Germline V lookup: CDR1 SNHLY, CDR2 FYNNEI. The CDR3 bases are TGTGCCAGCAGCCACAAACTAGCGGGGGAAACCGGGGACACCGGGGAGCTGTTTTTT. It codes for CASSHKLAGETGDTGELFF.

The table lists this clone with a few counts. This sequence joins TRBV2 and TRBJ2-3; TRBD2 aligns across 11 bases. V lost 0 bases, J lost 0 bases, and 5 bases stayed unmatched. There are 18 residues in the CDR3. Looked up from germline, CDR1 is SNHLY and CDR2 is FYNNEI. This CDR3 reads CASSEALGTSGSTDTQYF. CDR3 in DNA: TGTGCCAGCAGTGAAGCCCTCGGGACTAGCGGAAGCACAGATACGCAGTATTTT.

CDR3 sequence (DNA): TGCGCCAGCAGCCAACTAGCGGGGGGGCCCAGTGAGCAGTTCTTC. Translation: CASSQLAGGPSEQFF. V usage is TRBV4-3 and J usage is TRBJ2-1; 12 bases match TRBD2. CDR3 size: 15 residues. Per germline, CDR1 LGHNA and CDR2 YSLEER. The ends lost 2 bases at V and 9 bases at J; junction bases unmatched: 5.

V and J are TRBV5-6 and TRBJ2-5, with TRBD1 as a possible D gene (6 bases). The CDR3 loop spans 14 amino acids. Trimming removed 7 bases at V and 5 bases at J, with 18 bases between. The germline gives CDR1 SGHDT, CDR2 YYEEEE. CDR3 DNA sequence: TGTGCCAGCCCAGATACAGGGTGGAGGGAGACCCAGTACTTC. Its protein product is CASPDTGWRETQYF.

This rearrangement joins TRBV21-1 to TRBJ2-7; the table's TRBD2 call for D was not verified on the DNA. TRBV21-1 is a pseudogene segment. The CDR3 has 15 residues. The CDR3 loop reads CASSSQAGGPYEQYF. As DNA, the CDR3 is TGTGCCAGCAGCTCGCAAGCGGGGGGCCCCTACGAGCAGTACTTC.

The table lists this clone with many counts. The rearrangement links TRBV4-3 to TRBJ2-5, with a weak D call TRBD1 (6 bases). CDR3 length: 12 amino acids. Trimming cost V 1 base and J 9 bases, with 9 bases left between them. Germline V lookup: CDR1 LGHNA, CDR2 YSLEER. CDR3 sequence (DNA): TGCGCCAGCAGCCAAGGAACAGGGTCCCAGTACTTC. This translates into CASSQGTGSQYF.